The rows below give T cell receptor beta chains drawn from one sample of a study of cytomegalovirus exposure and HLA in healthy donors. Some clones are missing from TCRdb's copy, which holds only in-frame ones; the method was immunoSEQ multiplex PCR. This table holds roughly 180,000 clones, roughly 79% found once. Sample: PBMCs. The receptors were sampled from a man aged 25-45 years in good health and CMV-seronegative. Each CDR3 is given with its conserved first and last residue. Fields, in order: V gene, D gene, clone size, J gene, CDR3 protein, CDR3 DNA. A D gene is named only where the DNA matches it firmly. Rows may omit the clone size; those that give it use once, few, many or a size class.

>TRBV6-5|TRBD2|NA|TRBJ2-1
CASSYRGTSGVNEQFF
TGTGCCAGCAGTTACAGAGGGACTAGCGGGGTGAATGAGCAGTTCTTC
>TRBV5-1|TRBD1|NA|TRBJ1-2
CASSLAQGDNYGYTF
TGCGCCAGCAGCTTGGCCCAGGGGGATAACTATGGCTACACCTTC
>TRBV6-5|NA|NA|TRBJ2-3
CASSYGRPSTDTQYF
TGTGCCAGCAGTTACGGGCGTCCCTCCACAGATACGCAGTATTTT
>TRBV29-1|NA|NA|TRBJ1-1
CSVEADSNTEAFF
TGCAGCGTTGAAGCAGACTCTAACACTGAAGCTTTCTTT
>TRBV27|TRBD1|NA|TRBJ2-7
CASSLWQGAPYEQYF
TGTGCCAGCAGTTTATGGCAGGGGGCCCCCTACGAGCAGTACTTC
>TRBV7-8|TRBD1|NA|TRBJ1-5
CASSLFPGTGPNQPQHF
TGTGCCAGCAGCTTATTCCCCGGGACAGGCCCCAATCAGCCCCAGCATTTT
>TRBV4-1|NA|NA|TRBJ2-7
CASSQDDSVDYEQYF
TGCGCCAGCAGCCAAGACGACAGTGTGGACTACGAGCAGTACTTC
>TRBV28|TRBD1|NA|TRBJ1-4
CASSSQGAHEKLFF
TGTGCCAGCAGTTCTCAGGGGGCCCATGAAAAACTGTTTTTT
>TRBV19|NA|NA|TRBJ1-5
CASSILLSNQPQHF
TGTGCCAGTAGTATTTTACTGAGCAATCAGCCCCAGCATTTT
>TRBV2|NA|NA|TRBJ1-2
CASSEGGDYGYTF
TGTGCCAGCAGTGAAGGGGGGGACTATGGCTACACCTTC
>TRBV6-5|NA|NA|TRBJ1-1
CASSREDYGDTEAFF
TGTGCCAGCAGTCGGGAGGACTACGGGGACACTGAAGCTTTCTTT
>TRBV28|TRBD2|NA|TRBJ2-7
CASSSFGGAIYEQYF
TGTGCCAGCAGTTCCTTCGGGGGGGCGATCTACGAGCAGTACTTC
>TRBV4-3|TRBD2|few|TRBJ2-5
CASRDLAGFQETQYF
TGCGCCAGCAGGGATCTAGCGGGATTCCAAGAGACCCAGTACTTC
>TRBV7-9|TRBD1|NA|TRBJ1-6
CASSLIGQGDYNSPLHF
TGTGCCAGCAGCTTAATCGGACAGGGAGACTATAATTCACCCCTCCACTTT
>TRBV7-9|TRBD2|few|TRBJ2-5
CASALTSGGYQETQYF
TGTGCCAGCGCACTGACTAGCGGGGGGTACCAAGAGACCCAGTACTTC
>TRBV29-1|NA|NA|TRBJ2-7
CSVEAGAPSYEQYF
TGCAGCGTTGAAGCAGGGGCCCCTTCCTACGAGCAGTACTTC
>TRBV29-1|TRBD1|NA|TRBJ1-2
CSVEDLEGTGGGYTF
TGCAGCGTTGAAGATCTTGAAGGGACAGGAGGTGGCTACACCTTC
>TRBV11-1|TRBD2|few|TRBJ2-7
CASSLGAGLGLYEQYF
TGTGCCAGCAGCTTAGGTGCGGGACTAGGTCTCTACGAGCAGTACTTC
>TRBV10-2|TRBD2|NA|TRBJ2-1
CASRTSGSSYNEQFF
TGCGCCAGCAGGACTAGCGGGAGCTCCTACAATGAGCAGTTCTTC
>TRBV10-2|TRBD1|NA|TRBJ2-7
CASRPGQGSSYEQYF
TGCGCCAGCAGACCGGGACAGGGGAGCTCCTACGAGCAGTACTTC
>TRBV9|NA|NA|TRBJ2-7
CASSPGQESSYEQYF
TGTGCCAGCAGCCCGGGACAAGAGAGCTCCTACGAGCAGTACTTC
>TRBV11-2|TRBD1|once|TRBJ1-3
CASSLDPASGGTGNTIYF
TGTGCCAGCAGCTTAGATCCAGCCTCAGGGGGTACTGGAAACACCATATATTTT
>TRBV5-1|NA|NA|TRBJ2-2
CASSPNPGTPNTGELFF
TGCGCCAGCAGCCCAAACCCCGGGACTCCAAACACCGGGGAGCTGTTTTTT
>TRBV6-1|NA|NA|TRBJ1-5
CASRREGSNQPQHF
TGTGCCAGCAGGAGGGAGGGTAGCAATCAGCCCCAGCATTTT
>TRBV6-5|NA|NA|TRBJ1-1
CASSRTGWNTEAFF
TGTGCCAGCAGCCGAACAGGATGGAACACTGAAGCTTTCTTT
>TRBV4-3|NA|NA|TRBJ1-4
CASSPLDYSTNEKLFF
TGCGCCAGCAGCCCACTTGACTATTCAACTAATGAAAAACTGTTTTTT
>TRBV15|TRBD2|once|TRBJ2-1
CATSRLAGGVRNEQFF
TGTGCCACCAGCAGACTAGCGGGGGGAGTTAGGAATGAGCAGTTCTTC
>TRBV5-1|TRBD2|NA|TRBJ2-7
CASSLDSSGGREQYF
TGCGCCAGCAGCTTGGATTCCAGCGGGGGGAGGGAGCAGTACTTC
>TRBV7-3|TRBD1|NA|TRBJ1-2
CASSPWTGPNYGYTF
TGTGCCAGCAGCCCTTGGACAGGACCTAACTATGGCTACACCTTC
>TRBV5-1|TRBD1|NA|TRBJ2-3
CASSQRQGTDTQYF
TGCGCCAGCAGCCAACGACAGGGGACAGATACGCAGTATTTT
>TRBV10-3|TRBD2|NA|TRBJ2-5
CAIKSGGAGETQYF
TGTGCCATCAAAAGCGGGGGGGCCGGGGAGACCCAGTACTTC
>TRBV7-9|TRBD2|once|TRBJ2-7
CASSLTPAAGGEQYF
TGTGCCAGCAGCTTAACACCGGCCGCGGGAGGCGAGCAGTACTTC
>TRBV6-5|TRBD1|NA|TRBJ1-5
CASRPDRYNQPQHF
TGTGCCAGCAGACCGGACAGGTACAATCAGCCCCAGCATTTT
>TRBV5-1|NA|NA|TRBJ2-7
CASSRGSYEQYF
TGCGCCAGCAGCCGCGGGTCCTACGAGCAGTACTTC
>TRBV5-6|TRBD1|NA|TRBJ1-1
CASSLRDRNTEAFF
TGTGCCAGCAGCCTCCGGGACAGGAACACTGAAGCTTTCTTT
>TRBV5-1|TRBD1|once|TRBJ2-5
CASSGGQGRQETQYF
TGCGCCAGCAGCGGCGGACAGGGGAGGCAAGAGACCCAGTACTTC
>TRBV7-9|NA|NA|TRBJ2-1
CASERPGHYNEQFF
TGTGCCAGCGAACGACCGGGACACTACAATGAGCAGTTCTTC
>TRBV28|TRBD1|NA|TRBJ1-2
CASSLIAGTAILSYTF
TGTGCCAGCAGTCTTATCGCCGGGACAGCGATCCTGAGCTACACCTTC
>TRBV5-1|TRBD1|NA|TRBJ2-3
CASASDRFTDTQYF
TGCGCCAGCGCGTCGGACAGGTTCACAGATACGCAGTATTTT
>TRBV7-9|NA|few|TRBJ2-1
CASSLQIEQFF
TGTGCCAGCAGCTTACAGATTGAGCAGTTCTTC
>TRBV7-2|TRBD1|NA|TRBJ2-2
CASSDRGRSSGELFF
TGTGCCAGCAGTGACAGGGGGCGGTCGTCCGGGGAGCTGTTTTTT
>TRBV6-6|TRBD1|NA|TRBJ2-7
CASRRTGTGAFYEQYF
TGTGCCAGCAGAAGAACCGGGACAGGGGCATTCTACGAGCAGTACTTC
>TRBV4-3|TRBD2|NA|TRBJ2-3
CASSQETSGYTDTQYF
TGCGCCAGCAGCCAAGAGACTAGCGGCTACACAGATACGCAGTATTTT
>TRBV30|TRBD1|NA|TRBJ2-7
CAWSPGRTGWSYEQYF
TGTGCCTGGAGTCCGGGGAGGACAGGGTGGTCCTACGAGCAGTACTTC
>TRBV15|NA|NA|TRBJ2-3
CATSRDLGGTQYF
TGTGCCACCAGCAGAGATTTGGGGGGAACGCAGTATTTT
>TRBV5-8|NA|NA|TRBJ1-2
CASSPWSGNGYTF
TGTGCCAGCAGCCCTTGGTCAGGGAATGGCTACACCTTC
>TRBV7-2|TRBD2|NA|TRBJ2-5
CASSSTGTSGSWETQYF
TGTGCCAGCAGCTCGACCGGGACTAGCGGGAGTTGGGAGACCCAGTACTTC
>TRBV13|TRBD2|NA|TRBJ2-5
CASSFTGTSGSPYF
TGTGCCAGCAGCTTTACCGGGACTAGCGGGAGCCCGTACTTC
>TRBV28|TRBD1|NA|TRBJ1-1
CASSLGPLGTGYTEAFF
TGTGCCAGCAGTTTAGGACCGCTGGGGACAGGGTACACTGAAGCTTTCTTT
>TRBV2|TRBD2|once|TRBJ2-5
CASFAGLAGRETQYF
TGTGCCAGCTTTGCGGGACTAGCGGGACGGGAGACCCAGTACTTC
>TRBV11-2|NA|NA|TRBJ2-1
CASSLDRGWNEQFF
TGTGCCAGCAGCTTAGATCGGGGGTGGAATGAGCAGTTCTTC
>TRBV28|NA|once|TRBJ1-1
CASDTGRGTEAFF
TGTGCCAGCGACACGGGGAGGGGCACTGAAGCTTTCTTT
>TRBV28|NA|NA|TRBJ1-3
CASSFHRASSGNTIYF
TGTGCCAGCAGTTTCCACAGGGCCTCCTCTGGAAACACCATATATTTT
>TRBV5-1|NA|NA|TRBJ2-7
CASSLEWMAPGDAYEQYF
TGCGCCAGCAGCTTGGAGTGGATGGCCCCGGGGGATGCATACGAGCAGTACTTC
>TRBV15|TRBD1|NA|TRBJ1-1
CATSREDRKGTEAFF
TGTGCCACCAGCAGAGAGGACAGGAAAGGGACTGAAGCTTTCTTT
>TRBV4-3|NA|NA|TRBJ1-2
CASSHFSGDYGYTF
TGCGCCAGCAGCCATTTTTCCGGGGACTATGGCTACACCTTC
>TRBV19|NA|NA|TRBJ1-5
CASSITQGPEGQPQHF
TGTGCCAGTAGTATTACCCAAGGACCGGAGGGTCAGCCCCAGCATTTT
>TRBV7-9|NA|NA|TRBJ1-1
CASSFFGGEAFF
TGTGCCAGCAGCTTCTTCGGGGGGGAAGCTTTCTTT
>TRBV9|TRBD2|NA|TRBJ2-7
CASSLSISGSYEQYF
TGTGCCAGCAGCTTAAGCATTAGCGGGAGTTACGAGCAGTACTTC
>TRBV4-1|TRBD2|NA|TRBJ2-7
CASGQKTGTSSYEQYF
TGCGCCAGCGGCCAAAAAACCGGGACTAGCTCCTACGAGCAGTACTTC